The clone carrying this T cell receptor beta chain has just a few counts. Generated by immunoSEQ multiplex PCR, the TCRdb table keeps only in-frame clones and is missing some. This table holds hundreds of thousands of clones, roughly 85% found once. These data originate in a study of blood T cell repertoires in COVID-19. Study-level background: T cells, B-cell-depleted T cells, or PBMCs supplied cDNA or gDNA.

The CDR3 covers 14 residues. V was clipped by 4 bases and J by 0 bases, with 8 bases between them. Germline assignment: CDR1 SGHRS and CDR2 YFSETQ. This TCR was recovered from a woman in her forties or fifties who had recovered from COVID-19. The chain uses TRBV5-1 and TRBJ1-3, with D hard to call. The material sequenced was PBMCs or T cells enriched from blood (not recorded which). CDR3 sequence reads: CASSTADSGNTIYF. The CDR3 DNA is TGCGCCAGCAGCACAGCCGACTCTGGAAACACCATATATTTT.